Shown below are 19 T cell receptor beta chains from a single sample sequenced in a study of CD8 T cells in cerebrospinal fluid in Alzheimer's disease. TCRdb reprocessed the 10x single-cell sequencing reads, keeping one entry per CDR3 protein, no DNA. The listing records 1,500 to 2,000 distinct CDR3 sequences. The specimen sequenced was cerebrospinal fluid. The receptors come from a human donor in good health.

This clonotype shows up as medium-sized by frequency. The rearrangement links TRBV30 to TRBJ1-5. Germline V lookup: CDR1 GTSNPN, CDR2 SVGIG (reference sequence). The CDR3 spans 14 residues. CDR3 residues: CAWRGQGGIQPQHF.

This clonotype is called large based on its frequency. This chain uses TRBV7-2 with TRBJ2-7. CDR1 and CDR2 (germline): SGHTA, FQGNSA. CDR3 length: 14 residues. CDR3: CASSSLGPPYEQYF. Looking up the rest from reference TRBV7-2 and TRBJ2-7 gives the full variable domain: GAGVSQSPSNKVTEKGKDVELRCDPISGHTALYWYRQSLGQGLEFLIYFQGNSAPDKSGLPSDRFSAERTGGSVSTLTIQRTQQEDSAVYLCASSSLGPPYEQYFGPGTRLTVT.

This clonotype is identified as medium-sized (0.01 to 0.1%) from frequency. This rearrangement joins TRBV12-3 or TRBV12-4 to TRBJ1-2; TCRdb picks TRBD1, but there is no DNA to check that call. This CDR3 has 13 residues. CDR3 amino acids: CASSPDRGGGYTF.

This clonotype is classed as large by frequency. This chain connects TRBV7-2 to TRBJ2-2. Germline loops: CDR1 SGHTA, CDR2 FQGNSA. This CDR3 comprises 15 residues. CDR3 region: CASSLVGTNTGELFF.

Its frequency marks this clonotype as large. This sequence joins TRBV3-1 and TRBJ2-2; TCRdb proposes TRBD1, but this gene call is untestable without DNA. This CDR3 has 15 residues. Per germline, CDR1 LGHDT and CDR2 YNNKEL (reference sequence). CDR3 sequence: CASSLRTGYTGELFF.

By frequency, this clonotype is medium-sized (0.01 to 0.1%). CDR3 protein: CASSSTGWFGETQYF. This chain uses TRBV12-3 or TRBV12-4 with TRBJ2-5; TCRdb's assignment of TRBD1 cannot be checked, as there is no DNA. This CDR3 has 15 amino acids.

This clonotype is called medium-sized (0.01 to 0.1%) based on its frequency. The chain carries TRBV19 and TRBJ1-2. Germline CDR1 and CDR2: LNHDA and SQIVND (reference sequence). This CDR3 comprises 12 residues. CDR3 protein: CASSMRDYGYTF.

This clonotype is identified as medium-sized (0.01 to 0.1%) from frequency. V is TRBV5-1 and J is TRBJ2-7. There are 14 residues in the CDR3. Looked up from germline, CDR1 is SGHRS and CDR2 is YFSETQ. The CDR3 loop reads CASSLDRELDEQYF.

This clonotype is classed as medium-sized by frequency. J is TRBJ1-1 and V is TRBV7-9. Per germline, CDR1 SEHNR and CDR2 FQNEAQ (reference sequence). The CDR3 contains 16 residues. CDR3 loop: CASSHTMGGGGTEAFF. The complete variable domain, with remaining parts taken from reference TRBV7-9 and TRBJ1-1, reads DTGVSQNPRHKITKRGQNVTFRCDPISEHNRLYWYRQTLGQGPEFLTYFQNEAQLEKSRLLSDRFSAERPKGSFSTLEIQRTEQGDSAMYLCASSHTMGGGGTEAFFGQGTRLTVV.

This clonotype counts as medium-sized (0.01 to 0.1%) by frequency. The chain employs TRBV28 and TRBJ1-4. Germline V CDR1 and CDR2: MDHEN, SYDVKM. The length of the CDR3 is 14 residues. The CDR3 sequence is CASSPGGSPEKLFF.

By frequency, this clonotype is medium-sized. Here the CDR3 reads CASSFDASGGARGLDTQYF. This rearrangement joins TRBV7-2 to TRBJ2-3; the TCRdb call, TRBD2, lacks DNA for checking. This CDR3 comprises 19 residues. Per the germline V gene, CDR1 is SGHTA and CDR2 is FQGNSA.

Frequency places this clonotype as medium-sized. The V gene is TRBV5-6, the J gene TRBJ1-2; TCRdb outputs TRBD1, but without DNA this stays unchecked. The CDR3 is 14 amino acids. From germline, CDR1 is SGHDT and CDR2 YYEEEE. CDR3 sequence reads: CASSPPTTFYGYTF.

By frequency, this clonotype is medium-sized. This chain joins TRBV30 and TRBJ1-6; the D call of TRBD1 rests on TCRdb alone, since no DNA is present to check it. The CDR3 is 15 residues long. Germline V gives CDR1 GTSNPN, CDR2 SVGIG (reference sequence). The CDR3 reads CAWSVKQGSNSPLHF.

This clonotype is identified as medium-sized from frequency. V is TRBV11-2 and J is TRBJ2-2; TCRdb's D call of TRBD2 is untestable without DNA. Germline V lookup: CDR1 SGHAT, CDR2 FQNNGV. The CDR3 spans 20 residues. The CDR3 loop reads CASSLRWLAGGDTNTGELFF.

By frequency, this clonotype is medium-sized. CDR3: CASSQGYTSASYNEQFF. The chain employs TRBV4-2 and TRBJ2-1; TCRdb picks TRBD2, but there is no DNA to check that call. The germline gives CDR1 LGHNA, CDR2 YNFKEQ. The CDR3 is 17 amino acids.

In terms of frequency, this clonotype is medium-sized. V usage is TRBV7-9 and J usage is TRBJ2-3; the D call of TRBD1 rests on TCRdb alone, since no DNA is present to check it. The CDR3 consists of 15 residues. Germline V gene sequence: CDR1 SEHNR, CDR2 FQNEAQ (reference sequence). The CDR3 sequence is CASSVVPGQGGTQYF. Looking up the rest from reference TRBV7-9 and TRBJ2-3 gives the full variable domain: DTGVSQNPRHKITKRGQNVTFRCDPISEHNRLYWYRQTLGQGPEFLTYFQNEAQLEKSRLLSDRFSAERPKGSFSTLEIQRTEQGDSAMYLCASSVVPGQGGTQYFGPGTRLTVL.

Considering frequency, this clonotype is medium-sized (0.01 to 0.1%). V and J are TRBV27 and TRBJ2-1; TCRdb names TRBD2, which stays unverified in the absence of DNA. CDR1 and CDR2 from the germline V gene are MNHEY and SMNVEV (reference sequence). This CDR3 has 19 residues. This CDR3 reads CASSLSMLAGGTPYNEQFF.

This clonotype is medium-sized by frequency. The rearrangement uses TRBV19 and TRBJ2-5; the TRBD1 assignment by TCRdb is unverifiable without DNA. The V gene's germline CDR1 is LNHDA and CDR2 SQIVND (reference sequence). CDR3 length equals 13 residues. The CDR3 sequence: CASSSFREETQYF. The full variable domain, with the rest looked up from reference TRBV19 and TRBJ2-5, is DGGITQSPKYLFRKEGQNVTLSCEQNLNHDAMYWYRQDPGQGLRLIYYSQIVNDFQKGDIAEGYSVSREKKESFPLTVTSAQKNPTAFYLCASSSFREETQYFGPGTRLLVL.

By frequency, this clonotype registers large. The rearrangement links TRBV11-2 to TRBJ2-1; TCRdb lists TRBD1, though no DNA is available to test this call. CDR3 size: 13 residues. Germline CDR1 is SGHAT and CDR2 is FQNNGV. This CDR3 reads CASSLGQGNEQFF.